The rows below give T cell receptor beta chains drawn from one sample of a study of sequential checkpoint blockade in melanoma. Profiled with immunoSEQ multiplex PCR; TCRdb holds only in-frame clones, not every one. The sample has approximately 5,000 clones; around 72% are singletons. The material sequenced was CD8+ T cells sorted from blood (inferred from file names), taken from a patient given nivolumab and ipilimumab in sequence. The receptors were gathered from a human donor with melanoma. Both conserved end residues are trimmed from each CDR3.

v_gene: TRBV7-9; CDR3aa: ASSRPGLAHEQY
v_gene: TRBV5-4; CDR3aa: ASRLQGSLDEQY
v_gene: TRBV7-7; CDR3aa: ASSLAQYGYT
v_gene: TRBV7-8; CDR3aa: ASSRLTGTGGFNEKLF
v_gene: TRBV7-6; CDR3aa: ASSWDSSNSPLH
v_gene: TRBV9; CDR3aa: ASSEGTGDEQF
v_gene: TRBV7-9; CDR3aa: ASRGGGNLGYT
v_gene: TRBV7-9; CDR3aa: ASSPTLAGGYT
v_gene: TRBV5-6; CDR3aa: ASTFGTSEYEQY
v_gene: TRBV7-6; CDR3aa: ASSLAGGPNGELF
v_gene: TRBV7-8; CDR3aa: ASSLGPRGVPYEQY
v_gene: TRBV4-1; CDR3aa: ASSQTTGVRVPDTQY
v_gene: TRBV6-1; CDR3aa: ASSEVLRTGVNEQY
v_gene: TRBV9; CDR3aa: ASSVGQIPYTEAF
v_gene: TRBV25-1; CDR3aa: ASSTGGGYT
v_gene: TRBV30; CDR3aa: AWSVGGNSPLH
v_gene: TRBV5-1; CDR3aa: ASSLGQGMNTEAF
v_gene: TRBV19; CDR3aa: ASSMKLAAHSYEQY
v_gene: TRBV13; CDR3aa: ASSFGLAGVTGELF
v_gene: TRBV7-8; CDR3aa: ASSPTTGGGEKLF
v_gene: TRBV11-2; CDR3aa: ASRLTGTSGSSYNEQF
v_gene: TRBV13; CDR3aa: ASSVSEEAGELF
v_gene: TRBV11-3; CDR3aa: ASSLGGENEQY
v_gene: TRBV4-2; CDR3aa: ASSQDEAGATPYNEQF
v_gene: TRBV27; CDR3aa: ASSYTGTGNNEQF
v_gene: TRBV4-2; CDR3aa: ASSPPATLGHEQY
v_gene: TRBV29-1; CDR3aa: SVLPTGADTGAF
v_gene: TRBV6-5; CDR3aa: ASSSQGHYGYT
v_gene: TRBV9; CDR3aa: ASSEPVRDTQY
v_gene: TRBV19; CDR3aa: ATSEQNSGNTIY
v_gene: TRBV7-9; CDR3aa: ASRPKTGGQTPGEQY
v_gene: TRBV15; CDR3aa: ATSRDRTGGYEQY
v_gene: TRBV28; CDR3aa: ASSSDRGRWEQY
v_gene: TRBV4-1; CDR3aa: ASSQDRTANGYT
v_gene: TRBV7-6; CDR3aa: ASSLWGGSSTDTQY
v_gene: TRBV19; CDR3aa: ASSDAEGARPYEQY
v_gene: TRBV19; CDR3aa: ASSPGQGAGEQY
v_gene: TRBV19; CDR3aa: ASSIVGDTDTQY
v_gene: TRBV11-2; CDR3aa: ASSLGTGDGKLF
v_gene: TRBV19; CDR3aa: ASRVGSSGAYNEQF
v_gene: TRBV6-5; CDR3aa: ASSYSTSAYEQY
v_gene: TRBV27; CDR3aa: ASSFTAPSGETQY
v_gene: TRBV6-1; CDR3aa: ASSEGAGGQETQY
v_gene: TRBV4-2; CDR3aa: ASSLRVLYEQY
v_gene: TRBV19; CDR3aa: ASSIALGGGNIQY
v_gene: TRBV19; CDR3aa: ASSIFLGGGQPQH
v_gene: TRBV4-3; CDR3aa: ASSQTTGTGGSSYT
v_gene: TRBV6-5; CDR3aa: ASSGLRGSNQPQH
v_gene: TRBV9; CDR3aa: ASGGGLDNEQF
v_gene: TRBV9; CDR3aa: ASSVGTGEFGTQPQH
v_gene: TRBV19; CDR3aa: ASSIRGSYNEQF
v_gene: TRBV2; CDR3aa: ASSETTGAGNEQY
v_gene: TRBV19; CDR3aa: ASSTMGSTNEKLF